The 30 T cell receptor beta chains in this list originate from one sample, sequenced in a study of blood T cell repertoires in COVID-19. Using immunoSEQ multiplex PCR, the repertoire was profiled, and TCRdb retains in-frame clones only, with some absent. This sample has nearly 100,000 clones, with around 85% found just once. The sequencing sample was made of peripheral blood. The receptors were sampled from an older woman with acute or convalescent COVID-19.

The genes are TRBV7-9 and TRBJ1-2; 8 bases match TRBD1. V was pared by 3 bases and J by 0 bases, with 6 bases of the junction left unmatched. This CDR3 spans 16 amino acids. Germline loops: CDR1 SEHNR, CDR2 FQNEAQ (reference sequence). The CDR3 is CASSLNRGNANYGYTF. For the CDR3, the DNA is TGTGCCAGCAGCTTGAACAGGGGGAATGCTAACTATGGCTACACCTTC. The variable domain in full, with the rest retrieved from reference TRBV7-9 and TRBJ1-2, is DTGVSQNPRHKITKRGQNVTFRCDPISEHNRLYWYRQTLGQGPEFLTYFQNEAQLEKSRLLSDRFSAERPKGSFSTLEIQRTEQGDSAMYLCASSLNRGNANYGYTFGSGTRLTVV.

This chain links TRBV7-2 with TRBJ2-3, with 7 bases that match TRBD2. The CDR3 is 17 residues long. With 4 bases clipped from V and 0 bases from J, the junction kept 10 bases outside the gene matches. The germline V gene encodes CDR1 SGHTA and CDR2 FQGNSA. In nucleotides, the CDR3 is TGTGCCAGCAGCTCAGATATCCGGGGGGTTAGCACAGATACGCAGTATTTT. This gives the protein CASSSDIRGVSTDTQYF.

V gene TRBV3-1 (or the pseudogene TRBV3-2) combines with J gene TRBJ1-1; a possible D gene is TRBD1 (6 bases). The germline V and J ends were trimmed by 3 bases and 2 bases, with 10 bases remaining between them. There are 14 residues in the CDR3. Germline assignment: CDR1 LGHDT and CDR2 YNNKEL (reference sequence). CDR3 DNA: TGTGCCAGCAGCCACCTACAGGGAAACACTGAAGCTTTCTTT. Translated: CASSHLQGNTEAFF.

A single count supports this clone. The chain couples TRBV28 to TRBJ1-3, with TRBD1 as a possible D gene (5 bases). The CDR3 is made up of 17 amino acids. V lost 6 bases to trimming and J lost 0 bases, with 18 bases between them. Germline assignment: CDR1 MDHEN and CDR2 SYDVKM. The CDR3 nucleotides read TGTGCCAGCAGGCCTTCGCCAGGGCTAAACTCTGGAAACACCATATATTTT. It encodes CASRPSPGLNSGNTIYF. The variable domain in full, with the rest retrieved from reference TRBV28 and TRBJ1-3, is DVKVTQSSRYLVKRTGEKVFLECVQDMDHENMFWYRQDPGLGLRLIYFSYDVKMKEKGDIPEGYSVSREKKERFSLILESASTNQTSMYLCASRPSPGLNSGNTIYFGEGSWLTVV.

The chain is built from TRBV7-6 and TRBJ1-5, with 7 bases lining up with TRBD1. The CDR3 runs 13 residues. V was clipped by 5 bases and J by 7 bases; unmatched bases: 5. Germline values: CDR1 SGHVS, CDR2 FNYEAQ. The CDR3 loop reads CASSTTGSQPQHF. For the CDR3, the DNA is TGTGCCAGCAGCACGACAGGGAGCCAGCCCCAGCATTTT.

The table lists this clone with a count of one. V is TRBV6-6 and J is TRBJ2-3; D is uncertain. Germline loops: CDR1 MNHNY, CDR2 SVGAGI (reference sequence). The CDR3 extends over 13 amino acids. Trimming shortened V by 6 bases and J by 6 bases, and 13 bases separated the two germline ends. In nucleotides, the CDR3 is TGTGCCAGCAGCCTAACCACTATGGATACGCAGTATTTT. Translated: CASSLTTMDTQYF.

This rearrangement joins TRBV28 to TRBJ1-2; a weak D match, TRBD1 (5 bases). The germline V and J ends were trimmed by 5 bases and 0 bases, with 10 bases remaining between them. The CDR3 loop spans 14 amino acids. The germline V gene has CDR1 MDHEN and CDR2 SYDVKM. In DNA, the CDR3 is TGTGCCAGCAGTGCCGGAGGGGCTAACTATGGCTACACCTTC. Its protein product is CASSAGGANYGYTF.

This chain links TRBV5-1 with TRBJ2-2; D unresolved. V was pared by 2 bases and J by 1 base, with 6 bases between. The CDR3 runs 14 residues. Germline values: CDR1 SGHRS, CDR2 YFSETQ. CDR3 region: CASSFAENTGELFF. CDR3 DNA: TGCGCCAGCAGCTTCGCAGAGAACACCGGGGAGCTGTTTTTT.

The chain has TRBV6-6 and TRBJ1-2; D ambiguous. Germline V CDR1 and CDR2: MNHNY, SVGAGI (reference sequence). This CDR3 has 14 residues. The V and J ends lost 0 bases and 9 bases respectively, with 14 bases between them. Here the CDR3 reads CASSYSIGSPSYTF. CDR3 bases: TGTGCCAGCAGTTACTCGATTGGGAGTCCGAGCTACACCTTC.

This clone was detected once. J is TRBJ2-5 and V is TRBV27; D uncertain. The CDR3 is 13 residues long. Germline lookup yields CDR1 MNHEY and CDR2 SMNVEV (reference sequence). The germline V and J ends were trimmed by 6 bases and 1 base, with 9 bases remaining between them. DNA of the CDR3: TGTGCCAGCAGCTGGTCAGTCCAAGAGACCCAGTACTTC. Its protein product is CASSWSVQETQYF.

The J gene is TRBJ1-1, the V gene TRBV29-1, with a weak D call TRBD1 (5 bases). Per the germline V gene, CDR1 is SQVTM and CDR2 is ANQGSEA. Trimming left V 1 base short and J 8 bases short, with 20 bases between. The length of the CDR3 is 15 residues. Written as DNA, the CDR3 is TGCAGCGTTGAAGGAGCAGGGAGGGCAATTCACGAAGCTTTCTTT. Translation gives CSVEGAGRAIHEAFF.

The rearrangement joins TRBV4-3 to TRBJ2-3; 13 bases agree with TRBD2. The CDR3 is 17 amino acids. The V segment lost 4 bases and the J segment 4 bases; nucleotides outside the gene matches: 8. Per the germline V gene, CDR1 is LGHNA and CDR2 is YSLEER. The CDR3 DNA is TGCGCCAGCAGCCGCCAAGGGACTAGCGGGGTATCAGATACGCAGTATTTT. Amino acids: CASSRQGTSGVSDTQYF.

The chain carries TRBV29-1 and TRBJ1-4; no reliable D call. Trimming removed 4 bases at V and 0 bases at J, with 6 bases between. Germline assignment: CDR1 SQVTM and CDR2 ANQGSEA. The CDR3 extends over 13 amino acids. CDR3 amino acids: CSVGQATNEKLFF. Written as DNA, the CDR3 is TGCAGCGTTGGTCAGGCAACTAATGAAAAACTGTTTTTT.

The rearrangement uses TRBV14 and TRBJ1-2, with D possibly TRBD1 on 5 matching bases. V lost 1 base, J lost 5 bases, and 8 bases lay in between. This CDR3 is built from 13 residues. The V gene's germline CDR1 is SGHDN and CDR2 FVKESK. For the CDR3, the DNA is TGTGCCAGCAGCCAAGTCCAGGGTTATGGCTACACCTTC. Protein product: CASSQVQGYGYTF.

The chain recombines TRBV5-6 with TRBJ1-6; D gene uncertain. This CDR3 is built from 15 residues. Germline loops: CDR1 SGHDT, CDR2 YYEEEE. V lost 5 bases and J lost 3, with 12 bases in between. This CDR3 is CASRWGANYNSPLHF. CDR3 sequence (DNA): TGTGCCAGCAGGTGGGGAGCAAACTATAATTCACCCCTCCACTTT.

The chain is built from TRBV2 and TRBJ1-4, with TRBD1 matching over 7 bases. J lost 4 bases, V lost 5 bases, and 7 bases had no gene match. CDR1 is SNHLY, CDR2 FYNNEI, per germline. The length of the CDR3 is 15 residues. CDR3 coding DNA: TGTGCCAGCAGTTCCCAACAGGGGTTTAATGAAAAACTGTTTTTT. It translates to CASSSQQGFNEKLFF.

The V and J genes are TRBV6-5 and TRBJ1-2; the match to TRBD1 covers 8 bases. This CDR3 region has 14 residues. Per the germline V gene, CDR1 is MNHEY and CDR2 is SVGAGI. The junction had 7 bases not matched to a gene; V was cut back by 6 bases and J by 4 bases. CDR3 nucleotide sequence: TGTGCCAGCAGAACCCAGGGGGCTGGCTATGGCTACACCTTC. This sequence encodes CASRTQGAGYGYTF.

The J gene is TRBJ1-2, the V gene TRBV11-1, with 9 nucleotides matching TRBD1. The CDR3 has 15 residues. The V gene's germline CDR1 is SGHAT and CDR2 FQDESV (reference sequence). V shed 4 bases and J 6 bases; nucleotides not matched to a gene: 9. CDR3 coding DNA: TGTGCCAGCAGCTCCGACAGGGGGAAGAAGGATGGCTACACCTTC. This codes for CASSSDRGKKDGYTF.

The chain combines TRBV6-1 with TRBJ1-1, with 9 bases aligning to TRBD1. This CDR3 comprises 14 residues. V was pared by 5 bases and J by 7 bases, with 8 bases of the junction left unmatched. Germline lookup yields CDR1 MNHNS and CDR2 SASEGT. As DNA, the CDR3 is TGTGCCAGCAGTCCAGCGCCGGGACAGGGTGAAGCTTTCTTT. Its translation is CASSPAPGQGEAFF.

The chain recombines TRBV28 with TRBJ2-7; a weak D match, TRBD1 (5 bases). CDR3 length equals 14 residues. V was pared by 5 bases and J by 1 base, with 12 bases between. Germline-derived CDR1 and CDR2 are MDHEN and SYDVKM. CDR3 bases: TGTGCCAGCAGTCCTCACAGGATTTCCTACGAGCAGTACTTC. Translated, it gives CASSPHRISYEQYF. Drawing the rest from reference TRBV28 and TRBJ2-7, the complete variable domain is DVKVTQSSRYLVKRTGEKVFLECVQDMDHENMFWYRQDPGLGLRLIYFSYDVKMKEKGDIPEGYSVSREKKERFSLILESASTNQTSMYLCASSPHRISYEQYFGPGTRLTVT.

The CDR3 DNA reads as TGCGCCAGCAGCCAACCCGGTAAACTCGGTTATGGACTGTTTTTT. Translated, it gives CASSQPGKLGYGLFF. The V call is TRBV4-1, the J call TRBJ1-4; unclear D gene. Germline V gives CDR1 MGHRA, CDR2 YSYEKL. Trimming took 2 bases from V and 13 from J, leaving 20 bases between them. The CDR3 totals 15 residues.

This clone appeared many times. The chain is built from TRBV12-5 and TRBJ2-2, with D unclear. The CDR3 runs 11 residues. V lost 6 bases and J 5 bases, leaving 4 bases between the germline ends. The germline gives CDR1 LGHNT, CDR2 FRNRAP. As DNA, the CDR3 is TGTGCTAGTGGCACAACCGGGGAGCTGTTTTTT. It specifies CASGTTGELFF.

V gene TRBV6-2 or TRBV6-3 combines with J gene TRBJ1-1; a weak D match, TRBD1 (5 bases). Germline V CDR1 and CDR2: MNHEY, SVGEGT. Trimming took off 5 bases at V and 10 bases at J, with 14 bases between the two ends. This CDR3 is 12 amino acids long. CDR3 DNA sequence: TGTGCCAGCAGTCTCCAGGGCTGGGGAGCTTTCTTT. Its translation is CASSLQGWGAFF.

J is TRBJ1-2 and V is TRBV7-2; D may be TRBD1 (5 bases). V gave up 1 base and J gave up 6 bases, with 15 bases separating them. The germline V gene encodes CDR1 SGHTA and CDR2 FQGNSA. CDR3 length: 15 residues. In nucleotides, the CDR3 is TGTGCCAGCAGCTTAGTTGGGGCAGCGGGTCATGGCTACACCTTC. It codes for CASSLVGAAGHGYTF. Using reference TRBV7-2 and TRBJ1-2 for the parts outside the CDR3, the full variable domain is GAGVSQSPSNKVTEKGKDVELRCDPISGHTALYWYRQSLGQGLEFLIYFQGNSAPDKSGLPSDRFSAERTGGSVSTLTIQRTQQEDSAVYLCASSLVGAAGHGYTFGSGTRLTVV.

This clone was found once. CDR3 nucleotides: TGTGCCAGCTCACCAGCCGGGGGGGACAATCAGCCCCAGCATTTT. Protein product: CASSPAGGDNQPQHF. The chain couples TRBV18 to TRBJ1-5, with D possibly being TRBD1 (5 bases). The germline V and J ends were trimmed by 2 bases and 3 bases, with 11 bases remaining between them. Germline V gene lookup returns CDR1 KGHSH and CDR2 LQKENI. The CDR3 length is 15 residues. Together with reference TRBV18 and TRBJ1-5, the CDR3 gives the full variable domain: NAGVMQNPRHLVRRRGQEARLRCSPMKGHSHVYWYRQLPEEGLKFMVYLQKENIIDESGMPKERFSAEFPKEGPSILRIQQVVRGDSAAYFCASSPAGGDNQPQHFGDGTRLSIL.

The V call is TRBV5-1, the J call TRBJ2-3, with a possible D match to TRBD2 (5 bases). The CDR3 runs to 13 residues. V was pared by 3 bases and J by 6 bases, with 11 bases between. CDR1 SGHRS and CDR2 YFSETQ come from the germline V gene. The CDR3 nucleotides read TGCGCCAGCAGCTCCCCGGGGTGGGATACGCAGTATTTT. Translation: CASSSPGWDTQYF.

The chain couples TRBV27 to TRBJ2-7, with TRBD2 matching 10 bases. CDR3 length equals 15 residues. The germline CDR1 and CDR2 sequences are MNHEY and SMNVEV (reference sequence). With V trimmed by 2 bases and J by 1 base, 2 bases remained unmatched. CDR3 coding DNA: TGTGCCAGCAGTTTACTAGCGGGGGTATCCTACGAGCAGTACTTC. It specifies CASSLLAGVSYEQYF.

This clone has only one observation. The chain is built from TRBV11-1 and TRBJ1-1, with unresolved D. V was cut by 1 base and J by 0 bases, with 9 bases left in between. CDR1 is SGHAT and CDR2 is FQDESV in the germline V gene (reference sequence). The CDR3 is 15 amino acids. CDR3 in amino acids: CASSLGRIMNTEAFF. The CDR3, as DNA: TGTGCCAGCAGCTTAGGGCGGATCATGAACACTGAAGCTTTCTTT. Combining the CDR3 with reference TRBV11-1 and TRBJ1-1 gives the whole variable domain EAEVAQSPRYKITEKSQAVAFWCDPISGHATLYWYRQILGQGPELLVQFQDESVVDDSQLPKDRFSAERLKGVDSTLKIQPAELGDSAMYLCASSLGRIMNTEAFFGQGTRLTVV.

Concerning this clone: The junction departs from the called germline gene at one end, perhaps through a read error. V usage is TRBV12-3 or TRBV12-4 and J usage is TRBJ1-6; D is uncertain. This CDR3 has 12 residues. CDR3 sequence (DNA): TGTGCCAGCAGCTCCTCTAATTCACCCCTCCACTTT. Translated: CASSSSNSPLHF.

This chain joins TRBV5-4 and TRBJ1-4; possibly TRBD1 for D (6 bases). CDR1 and CDR2 (germline): SGHNT, YYREEE (reference sequence). Trimming left V 0 bases short and J 11 bases short, with 11 bases between. This CDR3 comprises 13 residues. The CDR3: CASSLVGGVKLFF. The CDR3 nucleotides read TGTGCCAGCAGCTTGGTAGGGGGGGTGAAACTGTTTTTT.